Detailed here is one T cell receptor beta chain. Assay used: immunoSEQ multiplex PCR; TCRdb lists only in-frame clones, some missing. The sample holds about 40,000 clones, 80% to 90% seen once. These data are taken from a study of T cell changes during pregnancy in multiple sclerosis. Deletions cut 3 bases from V and 8 bases from J, with 17 bases between. Germline V gene data show CDR1 as SGHTA and CDR2 as FQGTGA. This CDR3 is built from 15 residues. The TCR comes from a female donor with multiple sclerosis, enrolled in a pregnancy study. The chain recombines TRBV7-3 with TRBJ2-1; possibly TRBD2 for D (5 bases). The starting material was CD4+ T cells from peripheral blood mononuclear cells, obtained before pregnancy. CDR3 sequence reads: CASSFNSAGLHEQFF. Written as DNA, the CDR3 is TGTGCCAGCAGCTTTAATAGCGCGGGCCTCCATGAGCAGTTCTTC.